The entry below describes one T cell receptor beta chain. Its target is unknown. Profiling relied on immunoSEQ multiplex PCR, and the TCRdb table lists in-frame clones only, not all of them. This table holds about 180,000 clones, 90% to 95% found once. This record belongs to a study of T cell responses to AZD1222 COVID-19 vaccine. Doses given second, at about 4 or about 12 weeks, were pooled. General study points: Repertoire collection took place solely once the T cell response had peaked.

V lost 9 bases and J lost 6, with 22 bases in between. This CDR3 is built from 15 residues. In germline, CDR1 is SGHRS, CDR2 YFSETQ. This sequence originates from an adult who received the AZD1222 COVID-19 vaccine. The V gene is TRBV5-1, the J gene TRBJ1-5, with a possible D match to TRBD1 (6 bases). Sample: peripheral blood, taken 28 days after the second AZD1222 dose. CDR3 nucleotides: TGCGCCATCAAGCCCGGGACATCCAAAGGTCAGCCCCAGCATTTT. This sequence encodes CAIKPGTSKGQPQHF.